The 15 T cell receptor beta chains below were found in one sample sequenced in a study of graft-versus-host responses after intestinal transplantation. No antigens are known for them. TCRdb's table, derived via immunoSEQ multiplex PCR, lists solely in-frame clones and lacks some. Among about 120,000 clones, about 93% were seen once, and the ten largest hold roughly 0.11%. This sample comprised unstimulated CD4+ T cells sorted from spleen or lymph node cells, obtained before intestinal transplant. Every receptor here comes from a human donor who received an intestinal transplant.

This clone was seen a single time. V usage is TRBV6-5 and J usage is TRBJ1-2; D might be TRBD1 (5 bases). CDR1 is MNHEY and CDR2 is SVGAGI in the germline V gene. V lost 4 bases, J lost 0 bases, and 12 bases lay in between. The CDR3 runs 15 residues. The CDR3 DNA sequence: TGTGCCAGCAGTTGGACAAGTCCTACTAACTATGGCTACACCTTC. Residues: CASSWTSPTNYGYTF.

The chain's CDR3 is CASRLDSSYNEQFF. CDR3 coding DNA: TGTGCCAGCAGACTAGACTCAAGTTACAATGAGCAGTTCTTC. This chain joins TRBV28 and TRBJ2-1, with D perhaps TRBD2 (5 bases). The CDR3 runs to 14 residues. Trimming took off 6 bases at V and 4 bases at J, with 13 bases between the two ends. The germline CDR1 and CDR2 sequences are MDHEN and SYDVKM.

The V and J genes are TRBV5-4 and TRBJ1-5; maybe TRBD1 (6 bases). The germline V and J ends were trimmed by 5 bases and 6 bases, with 15 bases remaining between them. There are 14 residues in the CDR3. Per the germline V gene, CDR1 is SGHNT and CDR2 is YYREEE (reference sequence). The CDR3 region is CASSSQGGGQPQHF. CDR3 DNA: TGTGCCAGCAGTTCACAGGGTGGCGGTCAGCCCCAGCATTTT.

This chain uses TRBV5-1 with TRBJ2-4; no definite D call. The V and J ends lost 1 base and 0 bases respectively, with 8 bases between them. Looked up from germline, CDR1 is SGHRS and CDR2 is YFSETQ. This CDR3 is 15 amino acids long. The CDR3 protein is CASSLSPVAKNIQYF. CDR3 sequence (DNA): TGCGCCAGCAGCTTGAGCCCAGTAGCCAAAAACATTCAGTACTTC.

The rearrangement joins TRBV6-5 to TRBJ1-2; a possible D gene is TRBD1 (5 bases). Germline CDR1 and CDR2: MNHEY and SVGAGI. The length of the CDR3 is 15 residues. Trimming stripped 0 bases from V and 2 bases from J, with 10 bases between. Here the CDR3 DNA reads TGTGCCAGCAGTTACTCGTCGACAGTCAACTATGGCTACACCTTC. Translated, it gives CASSYSSTVNYGYTF.

J is TRBJ2-7 and V is TRBV7-9; possibly TRBD2 for D (5 bases). Germline V gives CDR1 SEHNR, CDR2 FQNEAQ (reference sequence). The V end lost 5 bases, the J end lost 0 bases, and 14 bases lay between the germline ends. This CDR3 region has 15 residues. CDR3 loop: CASSRGPSASYEQYF. CDR3 in DNA: TGTGCCAGCAGCCGCGGGCCCTCAGCCTCCTACGAGCAGTACTTC.

This clone is a singleton in its sample. This rearrangement joins TRBV7-2 to TRBJ1-2; 8 nucleotides line up with TRBD1. The CDR3 runs 12 residues. Germline CDR1 reads SGHTA; CDR2 reads FQGNSA. The V gene end was trimmed by 5 bases and the J gene end by 5 bases; junction bases not matched to a gene: 1. The CDR3 sequence is CASSGQGYGYTF. CDR3 sequence (DNA): TGTGCCAGCAGCGGACAGGGTTATGGCTACACCTTC.

This clone was recorded only once. The chain combines TRBV18 with TRBJ2-5; D is ambiguous. Germline lookup yields CDR1 KGHSH and CDR2 LQKENI. The CDR3 consists of 15 residues. Trimming removed 1 base at V and 5 bases at J, with 14 bases between. The CDR3 loop is CASSPQAAAWETQYF. DNA for the CDR3: TGTGCCAGCTCACCACAGGCGGCAGCCTGGGAGACCCAGTACTTC.

The chain employs TRBV28 and TRBJ2-4; 7 bases align to TRBD2. The length of the CDR3 is 17 residues. Trimming took 5 bases from V and 0 from J; bases not matched to a gene: 10. The germline V gene has CDR1 MDHEN and CDR2 SYDVKM. In DNA form, the CDR3 reads TGTGCCAGCAGTCGCATTAAGCGGGATCTAGCCAAAAACATTCAGTACTTC. This sequence encodes CASSRIKRDLAKNIQYF.

CDR3 sequence (DNA): TGCGCCAGCAGCTTAGGGTACAGACTTGTTACCGGGGAGCTGTTTTTT. It encodes CASSLGYRLVTGELFF. The rearrangement links TRBV5-1 to TRBJ2-2; D not certain. Germline V CDR1 and CDR2: SGHRS, YFSETQ. Trimming stripped 2 bases from V and 5 bases from J, with 16 bases between. The CDR3 runs 16 residues.

The V call is TRBV6-1, the J call TRBJ2-7; 9 bases match TRBD1. This CDR3 is 15 amino acids long. Germline V gene lookup returns CDR1 MNHNS and CDR2 SASEGT. V shed 7 bases, J shed 3 bases, and the junction held 10 bases outside the gene matches. The CDR3 protein is CASTQREDRGYEQYF. The CDR3 bases are TGTGCCAGCACCCAGAGGGAGGACAGGGGCTACGAGCAGTACTTC.

The genes are TRBV7-3 and TRBJ1-1, with D unclear. Trimming cost V 2 bases and J 6 bases, with 10 bases left between them. The CDR3 sequence is 13 residues long. Germline assignment: CDR1 SGHTA and CDR2 FQGTGA. CDR3 DNA: TGTGCCAGCAGCTTACTGTCCGGGGCTGAAGCTTTCTTT. Protein product: CASSLLSGAEAFF. Using reference TRBV7-3 and TRBJ1-1 for the parts outside the CDR3, the full variable domain is GAGVSQTPSNKVTEKGKYVELRCDPISGHTALYWYRQSLGQGPEFLIYFQGTGAADDSGLPNDRFFAVRPEGSVSTLKIQRTERGDSAVYLCASSLLSGAEAFFGQGTRLTVV.

The J gene is TRBJ2-7, the V gene TRBV4-1; 10 bases are a match to TRBD2. This CDR3 is built from 20 residues. Germline CDR1 MGHRA, CDR2 YSYEKL. Trimming cost V 0 bases and J 4 bases; bases outside gene matches: 18. The CDR3 coding sequence is TGCGCCAGCAGCCAAGAATTCGTCATGCTAGCGGGAGCGGGTAGGTACGAGCAGTACTTC. Amino acid sequence: CASSQEFVMLAGAGRYEQYF.

This clone was detected once. The chain carries TRBV10-3 and TRBJ1-5; D is uncertain. The CDR3 covers 15 residues. CDR1 ENHRY and CDR2 SYGVKD come from the germline V gene. V was pared by 0 bases and J by 6 bases, with 12 bases between. The CDR3 sequence is CAISESGPRGQPQHF. DNA of the CDR3: TGTGCCATCAGTGAGTCGGGTCCTCGTGGTCAGCCCCAGCATTTT.

This chain connects TRBV27 to TRBJ2-1; 7 bases agree with TRBD2. This CDR3 contains 15 residues. The germline gives CDR1 MNHEY, CDR2 SMNVEV (reference sequence). V was pared by 0 bases and J by 3 bases, with 2 bases of the junction left unmatched. As DNA, the CDR3 is TGTGCCAGCAGTTTATCGCTAGCGGTCTACAATGAGCAGTTCTTC. Translated: CASSLSLAVYNEQFF.